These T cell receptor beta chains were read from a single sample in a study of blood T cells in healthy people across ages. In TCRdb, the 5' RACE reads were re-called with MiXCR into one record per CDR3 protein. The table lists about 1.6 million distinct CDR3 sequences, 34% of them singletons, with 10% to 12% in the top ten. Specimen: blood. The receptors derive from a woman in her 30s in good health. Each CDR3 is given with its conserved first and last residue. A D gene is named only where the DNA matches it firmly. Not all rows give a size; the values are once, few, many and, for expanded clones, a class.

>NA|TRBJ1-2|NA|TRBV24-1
TGTGCCACCAGTGAGCCTGGACAGCAATATGGCTACACCTTC
CATSEPGQQYGYTF
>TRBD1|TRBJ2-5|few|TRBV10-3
TGTGCCATCAGACGGACAGGGGCGCCCCAAGAGACCCAGTACTTC
CAIRRTGAPQETQYF
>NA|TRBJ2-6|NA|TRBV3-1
TGTGCCAGCAGCGCCCGACTAGACCACTTCTCTGGGGCCAACGTCCTGACTTTC
CASSARLDHFSGANVLTF
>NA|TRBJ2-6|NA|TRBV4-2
TGTGCCAGCAGCCGATTCTCCCGGAGACCCCAAACGGCTGGGGCCAACGTCCTGACTTTC
CASSRFSRRPQTAGANVLTF
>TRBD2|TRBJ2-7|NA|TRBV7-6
TGTGCCAGCAGCTTAAAGGCTAGCGGGAGATCTTACGAGCAGTACTTC
CASSLKASGRSYEQYF
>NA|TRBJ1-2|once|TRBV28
TGTGCCAGCAGTTTATGGGGCCGAGCCCTGGAGGGGGACTATGGCTACACCTTC
CASSLWGRALEGDYGYTF
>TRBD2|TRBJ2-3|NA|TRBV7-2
TGTGCCAGCAGCTCCAGCGGGGTTCCTTCCTACGAGCAGTATTTT
CASSSSGVPSYEQYF
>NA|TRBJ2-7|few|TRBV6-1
TGTGCCAGCAGGCCCCGGGACTCTATACGCGAGCAGTACTTC
CASRPRDSIREQYF
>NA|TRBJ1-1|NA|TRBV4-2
TGTGCCAGCAGCCAACTGTTTGCGGGACGAAGGAACACTGAAGCTTTCTTT
CASSQLFAGRRNTEAFF
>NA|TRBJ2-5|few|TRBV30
TGTGCCTGGGGGGAAGAGACCCAGTACTTC
CAWGEETQYF
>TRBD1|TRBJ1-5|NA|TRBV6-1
TGTGCCAGCCGCAGGGACAGTCTTGATCAGCCCCAGCATTTT
CASRRDSLDQPQHF
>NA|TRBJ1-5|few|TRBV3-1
TGTGCCAGCAGCCAAGGGGTCTTGAGCAATCAGCCCCAGCATTTT
CASSQGVLSNQPQHF
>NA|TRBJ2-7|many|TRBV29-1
TGCAGCGTTGAAGAAGGCCGGGAGCAGTACTTC
CSVEEGREQYF
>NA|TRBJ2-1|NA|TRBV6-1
TGTGCCAGCTCCCGAACGGGACGCACGTCCTACAATGAGCAGTTCTTC
CASSRTGRTSYNEQFF
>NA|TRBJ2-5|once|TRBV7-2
TGTGCCAGCAGCCCCAGTCGTGTACAAGAGACCCAGTACTTC
CASSPSRVQETQYF
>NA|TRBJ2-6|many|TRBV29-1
TGCAGCGTTGAAGCACTAACCGCCAGGGCCAACGTCCTGACTTTC
CSVEALTARANVLTF
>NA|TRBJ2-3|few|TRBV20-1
TGCAGTGCTAGGGGACGGGTCGGGCGGGATACGCAGTATTTT
CSARGRVGRDTQYF
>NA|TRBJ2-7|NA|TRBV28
TGTGCCAGCAGCTATACATGGACGGGGACCTACGAGCAGTACTTC
CASSYTWTGTYEQYF
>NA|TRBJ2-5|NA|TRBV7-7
TGTGCCAGCAGCTTAGGTGTGACACCGCAAGAGACCCCGTACTTC
CASSLGVTPQETPYF
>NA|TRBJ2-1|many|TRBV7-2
TGTGCCAGCAGCTTCCAGGTCAATGAGCAGTTCTTC
CASSFQVNEQFF
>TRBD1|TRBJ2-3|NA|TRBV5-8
TGTGCCAGCAGCTATGGACAGGCCACAGATACGCAGTATTTT
CASSYGQATDTQYF
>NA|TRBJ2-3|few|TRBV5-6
TGTGCCAGCAGCTTGGGCCCTGTCGGCACAGATACGCAGTATTTT
CASSLGPVGTDTQYF
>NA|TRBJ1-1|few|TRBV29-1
TGCAGCGCCGACAGGACCCGTGAAGCTTTCTTT
CSADRTREAFF
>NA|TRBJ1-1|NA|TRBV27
TGTGCCAGCAGTTTTCAAATGGGGGAAAGGGGGGCTCGGACTGAAGCTTTCTTT
CASSFQMGERGARTEAFF